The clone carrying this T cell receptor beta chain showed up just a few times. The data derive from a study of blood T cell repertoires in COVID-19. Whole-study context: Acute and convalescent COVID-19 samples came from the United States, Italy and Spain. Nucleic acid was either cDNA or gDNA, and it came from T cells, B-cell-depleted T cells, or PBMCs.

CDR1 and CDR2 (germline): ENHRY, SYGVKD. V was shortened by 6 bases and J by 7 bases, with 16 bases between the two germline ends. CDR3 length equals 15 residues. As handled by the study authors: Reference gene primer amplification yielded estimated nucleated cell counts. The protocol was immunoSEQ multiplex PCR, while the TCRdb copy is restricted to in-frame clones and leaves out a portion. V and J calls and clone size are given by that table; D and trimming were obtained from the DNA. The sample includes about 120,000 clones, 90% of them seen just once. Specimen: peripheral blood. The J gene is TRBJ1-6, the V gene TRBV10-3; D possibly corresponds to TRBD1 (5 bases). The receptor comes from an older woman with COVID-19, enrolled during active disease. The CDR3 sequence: CAIRGDSWGNSPLHF. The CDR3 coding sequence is TGTGCCATCAGGGGGGACTCCTGGGGAAATTCACCCCTCCACTTT.